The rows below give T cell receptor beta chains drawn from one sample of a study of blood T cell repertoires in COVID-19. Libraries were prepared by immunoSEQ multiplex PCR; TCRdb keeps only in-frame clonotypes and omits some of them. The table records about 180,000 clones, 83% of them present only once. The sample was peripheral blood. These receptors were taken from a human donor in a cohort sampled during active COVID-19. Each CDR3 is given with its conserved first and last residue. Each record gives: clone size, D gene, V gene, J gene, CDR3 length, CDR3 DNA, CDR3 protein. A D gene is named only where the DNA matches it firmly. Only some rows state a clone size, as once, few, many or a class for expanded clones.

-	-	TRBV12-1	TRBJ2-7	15	TGTGCCAGCAGCCGGGACAGGGGTCACTCCTACGAGCAGTACTTC	CASSRDRGHSYEQYF
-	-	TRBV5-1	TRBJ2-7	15	TGCGCCAGCAGCTTGGTGGCGGGGGCCCCCTACGAGCAGTACTTC	CASSLVAGAPYEQYF
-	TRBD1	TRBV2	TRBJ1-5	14	TGTGCCACCTGGGACAGCGATAACAATCAGCCCCAGCATTTT	CATWDSDNNQPQHF
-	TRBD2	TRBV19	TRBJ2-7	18	TGTGCCAGTCTTTCCCAGCCGGGACTAGCGGGGGAGAACTACGAGCAGTACTTC	CASLSQPGLAGENYEQYF
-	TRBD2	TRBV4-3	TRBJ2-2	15	TGCGCCAGCACGCCGGGACTAGCGGGATCCGGGGAGCTGTTTTTT	CASTPGLAGSGELFF
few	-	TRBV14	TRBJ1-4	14	TGTGCCAGCAGCCTAAATACGGCTAATGAAAAACTGTTTTTT	CASSLNTANEKLFF
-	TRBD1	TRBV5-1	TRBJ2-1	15	TGCGCCAGCAGCCCCGGGACAGGGGGGTACAATGAGCAGTTCTTC	CASSPGTGGYNEQFF
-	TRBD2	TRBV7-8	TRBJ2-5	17	TGTGCCAGCAGCTTAGCGCCGAGACTAGCGGGGGCCGAGACCCAGTACTTC	CASSLAPRLAGAETQYF
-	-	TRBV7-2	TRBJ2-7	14	TGTGCCAGCAGCTTAGACAGGGCCACCTACGAGCAGTACTTC	CASSLDRATYEQYF
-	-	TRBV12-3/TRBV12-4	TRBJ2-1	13	TGTGCCAGCAGTTTAGTTGGAGCGGGTGAGCAGTTCTTC	CASSLVGAGEQFF
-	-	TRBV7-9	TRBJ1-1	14	TGTGCCAGCAGCTTATGGGGGGAGGGCACTGAAGCTTTCTTT	CASSLWGEGTEAFF
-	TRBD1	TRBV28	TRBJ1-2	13	TGTGCCAGCAGCTCGACAGGGAACTATGGCTACACCTTC	CASSSTGNYGYTF
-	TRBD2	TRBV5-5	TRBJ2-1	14	TGTGCCAGCAGCTTGGGGGCTAGCGGGAGGGGCGGGTTCTTC	CASSLGASGRGGFF
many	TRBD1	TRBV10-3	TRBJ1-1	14	TGTGCCATCGGGCAGGGGGCGAAAAACACTGAAGCTTTCTTT	CAIGQGAKNTEAFF
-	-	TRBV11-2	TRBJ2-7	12	TGTGCCAGCAGCTTCGACACCTACGAGCAGTACTTC	CASSFDTYEQYF
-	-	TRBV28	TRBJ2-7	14	TGTGCCAGCAGTTTATGGACGGGGAACTACGAGCAGTACTTC	CASSLWTGNYEQYF
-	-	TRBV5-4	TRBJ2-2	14	TGTGCCAGCAGCTTGGACTCCCACACCGGGGAGCTGTTTTTT	CASSLDSHTGELFF
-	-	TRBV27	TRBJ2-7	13	TGTGCCAGCAGTTGGACACCGAACTACGAGCAGTACTTC	CASSWTPNYEQYF
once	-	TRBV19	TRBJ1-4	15	TGTGCCATGACTAAACCAGGAGGAACTAATGAAAAACTGTTTTTT	CAMTKPGGTNEKLFF
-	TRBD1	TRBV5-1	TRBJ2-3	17	TGCGCCAGCAGCTTGTCGCCCGGACAGGGGTTGGCAGATACGCAGTATTTT	CASSLSPGQGLADTQYF
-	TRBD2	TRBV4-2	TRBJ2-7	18	TGTGCCAGCAGCCAAGACCCACCTCTAGCGGGAGGCTCCTACGAGCAGTACTTC	CASSQDPPLAGGSYEQYF
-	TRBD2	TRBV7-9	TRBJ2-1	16	TGTGCCAGCAGCACCACTAGCGGGGCCTCCTACAATGAGCAGTTCTTC	CASSTTSGASYNEQFF
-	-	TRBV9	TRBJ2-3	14	TGTGCCAGCAGCGTAGCGGGGAGCACAGATACGCAGTATTTT	CASSVAGSTDTQYF
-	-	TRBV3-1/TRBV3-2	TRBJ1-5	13	TGTGCCAGCAGCGGCTCTAGCAATCAGCCCCAGCATTTT	CASSGSSNQPQHF
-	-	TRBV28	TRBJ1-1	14	TGTGCCAGCAGTTTACGGGGACAATGGACTGAAGCTTTCTTT	CASSLRGQWTEAFF
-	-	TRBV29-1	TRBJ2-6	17	TGCAGCGTTGAGGTGACAGGTGCCTCCTCTGGGGCCAACGTCCTGACTTTC	CSVEVTGASSGANVLTF